These 10 T cell receptor beta chains were sequenced from one sample in a study of graft-versus-host responses after intestinal transplantation. Profiled with immunoSEQ multiplex PCR; TCRdb holds only in-frame clones, not every one. The table lists some 15,000 clones, roughly 81% of them singletons. Intraepithelial and lamina propria lymphocytes were released after the graft tissue was processed. This material consisted of ileum tissue, taken 14 days after transplant. The receptors originated from a human patient who received an intestinal transplant, so some T cells may come from the graft donor.

Points on this clone: The germline gene is not matched at one end of the junction; a read error may be the cause. The chain joins TRBV5-6 to TRBJ1-5, with 7 bases fitting TRBD1. The CDR3 is 14 amino acids. The germline V gene has CDR1 SGHDT and CDR2 YYEEEE. The CDR3 protein is CAGSLSTGRQPQHF. The CDR3 DNA follows: TGTGCCGGCAGTCTTTCGACAGGGCGACAGCCCCAGCATTTT.

V usage is TRBV29-1 and J usage is TRBJ1-2, with a possible D match to TRBD1 (5 bases). From germline, CDR1 is SQVTM and CDR2 ANQGSEA. With 8 bases removed from V and 9 bases from J, the gap between germline ends came to 22 bases. The CDR3 loop spans 13 amino acids. CDR3 sequence reads: CSPVRGGNLSYTF. CDR3 nucleotides: TGCAGCCCTGTCCGGGGGGGGAATCTTAGCTACACCTTC. Full variable domain (outside the CDR3, taken from reference TRBV29-1 and TRBJ1-2): SAVISQKPSRDICQRGTSLTIQCQVDSQVTMMFWYRQQPGQSLTLIATANQGSEATYESGFVIDKFPISRPNLTFSTLTVSNMSPEDSSIYLCSPVRGGNLSYTFGSGTRLTVV.

This chain joins TRBV6-5 and TRBJ2-7; tentative D call: TRBD2 (6 bases). Germline V gives CDR1 MNHEY, CDR2 SVGAGI. Trimming took 1 base from V and 7 from J, leaving 17 bases between them. The CDR3 spans 15 residues. The CDR3 reads CASSYFGGAAGEQYF. The DNA for the CDR3 is TGTGCCAGCAGTTACTTCGGCGGGGCCGCGGGAGAGCAGTACTTC.

The rearrangement links TRBV11-2 to TRBJ1-3; no clear D. In germline, CDR1 is SGHAT, CDR2 FQNNGV. V shed 5 bases and J shed 5 bases, with 7 bases lying between them. The CDR3 totals 12 residues. CDR3 DNA: TGTGCCAGCAGCGCGGACCGAAACACCATATATTTT. Its translation is CASSADRNTIYF. Complete variable domain (other parts from reference TRBV11-2 and TRBJ1-3): EAGVAQSPRYKIIEKRQSVAFWCNPISGHATLYWYQQILGQGPKLLIQFQNNGVVDDSQLPKDRFSAERLKGVDSTLKIQPAKLEDSAVYLCASSADRNTIYFGEGSWLTVV.

The gene calls are TRBV5-6 and TRBJ1-2; the D is unclear. The CDR3 extends over 13 amino acids. Trimming removed 1 base at V and 8 bases at J, with 12 bases between. Germline V gives CDR1 SGHDT, CDR2 YYEEEE. The CDR3 DNA reads as TGTGCCAGCAGCTTGAACCGTCTCGGCGGCTACACCTTC. This gives the protein CASSLNRLGGYTF.

DNA for the CDR3: TGTGCCAGCAGCCTAATAGCGGGAGGAACAGATACGCAGTATTTT. Its protein is CASSLIAGGTDTQYF. The chain joins TRBV7-9 to TRBJ2-3; 10 bases are a match to TRBD2. The germline V gene has CDR1 SEHNR and CDR2 FQNEAQ (reference sequence). The CDR3 length is 15 residues. Germline trimming cut 5 bases from V and 3 bases from J; bases unmatched to any gene: 5.

The chain carries TRBV20-1 and TRBJ2-7; D gene uncertain. Trimming took 1 base from V and 0 from J, leaving 1 base between them. Germline CDR1 DFQATT, CDR2 SNEGSKA (reference sequence). This CDR3 has 11 amino acids. The CDR3 loop is CSARASYEQYF. The CDR3 DNA reads TGCAGTGCTAGAGCCTCCTACGAGCAGTACTTC.

Of note for this clone: Other nucleotide sequences in the sample specify the same CDR3. This chain joins TRBV11-3 and TRBJ2-2; D gene uncertain. The V and J ends lost 6 bases and 7 bases respectively, with 9 bases between them. The CDR3 contains 12 residues. In germline, CDR1 is SGHNT, CDR2 YENEEA. Written as DNA, the CDR3 is TGTGCCAGCAGTCTATCGAGCGGGGAGCTGTTTTTT. This codes for CASSLSSGELFF. Full variable domain (remainder filled in from reference TRBV11-3 and TRBJ2-2): EAGVVQSPRYKIIEKKQPVAFWCNPISGHNTLYWYLQNLGQGPELLIRYENEEAVDDSQLPKDRFSAERLKGVDSTLKIQPAELGDSAVYLCASSLSSGELFFGEGSRLTVL.

On this clone: Mismatch with germline at one junction end may stem from a read error. The V and J genes are TRBV19 and TRBJ2-3; no definite D call. The CDR3 covers 11 residues. Germline loops: CDR1 LNHDA, CDR2 SQIVND (reference sequence). The CDR3 is CASSIGPVRHF. CDR3 nucleotide sequence: TGTGCCAGTAGTATTGGGCCTGTGCGCCATTTT.

The chain has TRBV9 and TRBJ2-7, with D maybe TRBD2 (6 bases). Trimming took 0 bases from V and 2 from J, leaving 18 bases between them. Germline-derived CDR1 and CDR2 are SGDLS and YYNGEE. CDR3 length: 17 amino acids. The CDR3 DNA reads TGTGCCAGCAGCGTAGACCCGGAGGGATCCTTAACCTACGAGCAGTACTTC. It specifies CASSVDPEGSLTYEQYF.